The sequence of this TCR beta chain was determined in a study of blood T cell repertoires in COVID-19. Study-wide context: Nucleic acid was either cDNA or gDNA, and it came from T cells, B-cell-depleted T cells, or PBMCs.

Membership in each cohort depended on participant-reported clinical history. Germline lookup yields CDR1 SQVTM and CDR2 ANQGSEA. This CDR3 region has 14 residues. V trimming: 4 bases; J trimming: 0 bases; junction bases outside the gene matches: 3. Original processing notes: Counts of nucleated cells, estimated from reference gene primer amplification, were obtained. The data were produced by immunoSEQ multiplex PCR, yet TCRdb's version contains in-frame clones alone and is incomplete. That table furnishes V, J and clone size, whereas the DNA furnished D and trimming. The sample yields under 450,000 clones, over 75% seen once.

This clonotype was obtained from a man younger than 45 who had recovered from COVID-19. The chain has TRBV29-1 and TRBJ1-5; 7 nucleotides match TRBD1. The sequencing sample was made of PBMCs or T cells enriched from blood (not recorded which). In nucleotides, the CDR3 is TGCAGCGTTGGGACAGGCAATAGCAATCAGCCCCAGCATTTT. Its translation is CSVGTGNSNQPQHF.